This T cell receptor (beta chain) was recorded in a study of T-cell memory formation after mild COVID-19. Whole-study results and caveats: Memory cells collected pre-infection included some clones that later responded, suggesting cross-reactive memory joined.

Comment on this clonotype: Its target is not known.

TCRdb used MiXCR to reprocess the 5' RACE reads, holding one entry per CDR3 protein. The top ten hold roughly an eighth of the sample, which has 430,000 or so distinct CDR3 sequences, 20% to 30% seen once. J was trimmed by 7 bases and V by 3 bases; bases with no gene match: 10. The germline CDR1 and CDR2 sequences are KGHDR and SFDVKD. The CDR3 has 18 amino acids. The chain couples TRBV24-1 to TRBJ2-1; the match to TRBD2 covers 14 bases. This clonotype originated in an adult woman who had mild COVID-19 (a few samples of this study predate the infection). Cell type and time point are not known. Material for sequencing was PBMCs or a T cell subset sorted from them (not recorded which). CDR3 bases: TGTGCCACCAGTGATACGACTAGCGGGGGGGCTAGAAGGAATGAGCAGTTCTTC. The encoded protein is CATSDTTSGGARRNEQFF.